A selection of T cell receptor beta chains follows, all from one sample in a study of shared clonotypes between healthy human individuals. Using immunoSEQ multiplex PCR, the repertoire was profiled, and TCRdb retains in-frame clones only, with some absent. The data contain 550,000 to 750,000 clones, approximately 90% of them singletons. Sequenced material: naive CD8+ T cells sorted from blood. Receptor source: a man younger than 40 in good health. Each CDR3 is given with its conserved first and last residue. A D gene is named only where the DNA matches it firmly. The listing skips clone size in some rows; elsewhere it reads once, few, many or a size class.

v_call	d_call	j_call	clone_size	cdr3_aa	cdr3_nt
TRBV4-1	TRBD2	TRBJ2-1	NA	CASSQDQTSGVSYEQFF	TGCGCCAGCAGCCAAGATCAGACTAGCGGGGTTTCATATGAGCAGTTCTTC
TRBV7-8	NA	TRBJ2-1	NA	CASRPSWGNEQFF	TGTGCCAGCCGGCCGTCCTGGGGCAATGAGCAGTTCTTC
TRBV30	TRBD1	TRBJ2-1	NA	CAWSPGQGVNEQFF	TGTGCCTGGAGTCCGGGACAGGGGGTCAATGAGCAGTTCTTC
TRBV2	TRBD1	TRBJ2-1	NA	CASSATGWNEQFF	TGTGCCAGCAGTGCGACAGGGTGGAATGAGCAGTTCTTC
TRBV7-9	NA	TRBJ1-2	once	CASSPRGGAGGYTF	TGTGCCAGCAGCCCTAGAGGGGGGGCTGGCGGCTACACCTTC
TRBV28	NA	TRBJ2-7	NA	CASSYNEQYF	TGTGCCAGCAGTTACAACGAGCAGTACTTC
TRBV6-5	NA	TRBJ1-2	NA	CASSFGRGLYGYTF	TGTGCCAGCTCTTTTGGCCGGGGTCTTTATGGCTACACCTTC
TRBV10-1	NA	TRBJ2-1	NA	CASSLVDSSVVEQFF	TGCGCCAGCAGCCTAGTCGATTCTTCGGTCGTTGAGCAGTTCTTC
TRBV5-1	TRBD1	TRBJ1-5	NA	CASSLWPGQENQPQHF	TGCGCCAGCAGCTTGTGGCCGGGACAGGAGAATCAGCCCCAGCATTTT
TRBV7-9	NA	TRBJ2-1	NA	CASSLVPGEQFF	TGTGCCAGCAGCTTAGTGCCGGGAGAGCAGTTCTTC
TRBV10-3	NA	TRBJ2-1	once	CAISGTDTEQYNEQFF	TGTGCCATCAGTGGGACAGACACCGAACAATACAATGAGCAGTTCTTC
TRBV12-5	NA	TRBJ2-1	once	CASGSLGIDEQFF	TGTGCTAGTGGTTCATTAGGGATCGATGAGCAGTTCTTC
TRBV2	TRBD1	TRBJ1-2	once	CARIDREVGYTF	TGTGCCAGAATCGACAGGGAGGTCGGCTACACCTTC
TRBV10-1	NA	TRBJ2-7	NA	CASSEGGKEQYF	TGCGCCAGCAGTGAAGGCGGGAAAGAGCAGTACTTC
TRBV6-5	TRBD1	TRBJ1-4	once	CASSYSPGGKEKLFF	TGTGCCAGCAGTTACTCGCCAGGGGGCAAGGAAAAACTGTTTTTT
TRBV27	NA	TRBJ2-1	NA	CASSSLANEQFF	TGTGCCAGCAGTTCACTGGCCAATGAGCAGTTCTTC
TRBV29-1	NA	TRBJ1-1	NA	CSVEGQGVRNPNTEAFF	TGCAGCGTTGAGGGTCAAGGAGTCCGGAACCCGAACACTGAAGCTTTCTTT
TRBV27	TRBD2	TRBJ2-1	NA	CASSLTSGSSYNEQFF	TGTGCCAGCAGTTTGACTAGCGGGAGCTCCTACAATGAGCAGTTCTTC
TRBV7-9	TRBD1	TRBJ2-7	NA	CASSSQGANEQYF	TGTGCCAGCAGCTCCCAGGGGGCCAACGAGCAGTACTTC
TRBV11-2	TRBD2	TRBJ2-7	once	CASSLLAGGFGYEQYF	TGTGCCAGCAGCCTATTAGCGGGAGGGTTCGGCTACGAGCAGTACTTC
TRBV9	NA	TRBJ2-1	NA	CASSVEGTYNEQFF	TGTGCCAGCAGCGTAGAAGGGACCTACAATGAGCAGTTCTTC
TRBV18	NA	TRBJ2-3	NA	CASSPPERVALHTDTQYF	TGTGCCAGCTCACCACCCGAACGAGTAGCCTTACACACAGATACGCAGTATTTT
TRBV11-2	NA	TRBJ2-3	NA	CASSLVRVATDTQYF	TGTGCCAGCAGCTTAGTAAGGGTAGCAACAGATACGCAGTATTTT
TRBV7-8	NA	TRBJ1-5	NA	CASSLGGLGQPQHF	TGTGCCAGCAGCTTAGGGGGTTTGGGGCAGCCCCAGCATTTT
TRBV16	TRBD1	TRBJ2-7	NA	CASRGQGAYEQYF	TGTGCCAGCAGGGGACAGGGGGCCTACGAGCAGTACTTC
TRBV7-9	TRBD1	TRBJ1-1	NA	CASSSPGQGPDTEAFF	TGTGCCAGCAGCTCCCCGGGACAGGGACCCGACACTGAAGCTTTCTTT
TRBV27	NA	TRBJ1-2	NA	CASSLSGSGNYGYTF	TGTGCCAGCAGTTTATCAGGGAGTGGCAACTATGGCTACACCTTC
TRBV29-1	TRBD1	TRBJ2-7	NA	CSVEGAGTESYEQYF	TGCAGCGTTGAAGGGGCCGGGACAGAGTCCTACGAGCAGTACTTC
TRBV7-6	NA	TRBJ2-3	NA	CASSLFATDTQYF	TGTGCCAGCAGCTTATTTGCCACAGATACGCAGTATTTT
TRBV29-1	NA	TRBJ2-3	NA	CSVESSGNGGTSTDTQYF	TGCAGCGTTGAGTCTAGCGGAAACGGGGGCACTAGCACAGATACGCAGTATTTT
TRBV25-1	TRBD1	TRBJ2-2	NA	CASSSRQGSGELFF	TGTGCCAGCAGTTCCCGACAGGGCTCCGGGGAGCTGTTTTTT
TRBV27	TRBD1	TRBJ2-7	once	CASSNYRGTEEQYF	TGTGCCAGCAGTAATTACAGGGGGACAGAAGAGCAGTACTTC
TRBV27	NA	TRBJ2-3	NA	CASSFGDSSTDTQYF	TGTGCCAGCAGTTTTGGCGACTCTAGCACAGATACGCAGTATTTT
TRBV5-1	NA	TRBJ2-2	NA	CASSLVGGFTGELFF	TGCGCCAGCAGCTTGGTTGGGGGGTTCACCGGGGAGCTGTTTTTT
TRBV4-1	NA	TRBJ1-1	NA	CASSQAPGVGNTEAFF	TGCGCCAGCAGCCAAGCGCCAGGGGTGGGAAACACTGAAGCTTTCTTT
TRBV25-1	NA	TRBJ2-3	NA	CASSDGTDTQYF	TGTGCCAGCAGTGATGGCACAGATACGCAGTATTTT
TRBV27	NA	TRBJ2-7	NA	CASSLGTFYEQYF	TGTGCCAGCAGTTTGGGGACCTTCTACGAGCAGTACTTC
TRBV10-2	NA	TRBJ2-7	NA	CASSERGSNTQSYEQYF	TGCGCCAGCAGTGAACGGGGGTCCAACACTCAATCCTACGAGCAGTACTTC
TRBV5-8	NA	TRBJ1-1	NA	CASSSTGIMNTEAFF	TGTGCCAGCAGCTCAACAGGGATCATGAACACTGAAGCTTTCTTT
TRBV28	TRBD2	TRBJ2-1	NA	CASSYPHIAGGTFNEQFF	TGTGCCAGCAGTTACCCCCATATAGCGGGAGGGACGTTCAATGAGCAGTTCTTC
TRBV21-1	NA	TRBJ1-2	once	CASSKGKRLTGGNSLSNYGYTF	TGTGCCAGCAGCAAAGGCAAGCGGTTGACAGGGGGGAATTCCTTAAGCAACTATGGCTACACCTTC
TRBV29-1	TRBD1	TRBJ2-3	NA	CSVTPGQGTDTQYF	TGCAGCGTTACTCCGGGACAGGGGACAGATACGCAGTATTTT
TRBV27	NA	TRBJ2-1	NA	CASRGYNEQFF	TGTGCCAGCAGGGGCTACAATGAGCAGTTCTTC
TRBV6-1	NA	TRBJ2-5	few	CASSDWGTEETQYF	TGTGCCAGCAGTGACTGGGGAACGGAGGAGACCCAGTACTTC
TRBV7-9	NA	TRBJ2-5	NA	CASSRDVEETQYF	TGTGCCAGCAGCCGGGACGTAGAAGAGACCCAGTACTTC
TRBV11-3	NA	TRBJ2-3	NA	CASSPRTSITDTQYF	TGTGCCAGCAGCCCCCGAACTAGCATTACAGATACGCAGTATTTT
TRBV27	TRBD1	TRBJ1-1	NA	CASSSRTGLTEAFF	TGTGCCAGCAGTTCCAGGACAGGGCTCACTGAAGCTTTCTTT
TRBV4-1	NA	TRBJ1-4	NA	CASSQEDTGINEKLFF	TGCGCCAGCAGCCAAGAAGACACAGGGATAAATGAAAAACTGTTTTTT
TRBV7-2	NA	TRBJ2-7	NA	CASSLVLSRDNFYEQYF	TGTGCCAGCAGCTTAGTCCTTTCCCGCGACAATTTCTACGAGCAGTACTTC
TRBV4-2	NA	TRBJ1-1	NA	CASSQETDANTEAFF	TGTGCCAGCAGCCAAGAGACGGACGCGAACACTGAAGCTTTCTTT
TRBV28	TRBD1	TRBJ2-2	NA	CASSLTWRQGFTGELFF	TGTGCCAGCAGTTTGACTTGGAGACAGGGTTTCACCGGGGAGCTGTTTTTT
TRBV18	NA	TRBJ2-5	NA	CASSGDNQETQYF	TGTGCCAGCTCCGGCGACAATCAGGAGACCCAGTACTTC
TRBV6-1	NA	TRBJ2-3	NA	CASILDRGHRDTQYF	NA